The 15 T cell receptor beta chains listed next were all sequenced from one sample in a study of T cell responses to AZD1222 COVID-19 vaccine. Produced via immunoSEQ multiplex PCR; TCRdb's table is partial and in-frame only. The sample has about 140,000 clones; 85% to 90% are singletons. Sequencing used peripheral blood, obtained 28 days after the second AZD1222 dose. The origin of the receptors is an adult who received the AZD1222 COVID-19 vaccine.

This chain joins TRBV7-9 and TRBJ1-4, with D possibly being TRBD1 (6 bases). V was pared by 2 bases and J by 6 bases, with 13 bases between. Germline loops: CDR1 SEHNR, CDR2 FQNEAQ (reference sequence). This CDR3 is built from 15 residues. The CDR3 loop reads CASSLLQGSDEKLFF. The CDR3 DNA follows: TGTGCCAGCAGCTTACTACAGGGATCAGATGAAAAACTGTTTTTT.

This rearrangement joins TRBV18 to TRBJ1-2; TRBD1 is a possible D gene (6 bases). Trimming took 3 bases from V and 8 from J, leaving 22 bases between them. Per the germline V gene, CDR1 is KGHSH and CDR2 is LQKENI. The CDR3 sequence is 16 residues long. The CDR3 nucleotides read TGTGCCAGCTCACCCTCTCCGGGGGCACGGATTGGAGGCTACACCTTC. Its protein is CASSPSPGARIGGYTF.

The chain carries TRBV2 and TRBJ1-1; a weak D match, TRBD1 (6 bases). Trimming removed 7 bases at V and 7 bases at J, with 13 bases between. This CDR3 comprises 12 residues. Germline CDR1 and CDR2: SNHLY and FYNNEI. The CDR3 DNA follows: TGTGCCAGCACTCAGGGGAGGGATGAAGCTTTCTTT. Translated: CASTQGRDEAFF.

Of note for this clone: The junction and the germline gene differ at one end; a read error may be behind it. This chain connects TRBV5-6 to TRBJ1-1; D is unclear. Germline CDR1 reads SGHDT; CDR2 reads YYEEEE. CDR3 size: 12 residues. CDR3 region: CASSHPNSEAFF. The CDR3 DNA follows: TGTGCCAGCAGCCACCCAAACAGTGAAGCTTTCTTT.

V usage is TRBV7-9 and J usage is TRBJ2-4, with D uncertain. Germline values: CDR1 SEHNR, CDR2 FQNEAQ (reference sequence). This CDR3 spans 14 amino acids. V lost 5 bases and J lost 1, with 9 bases in between. The CDR3 loop reads CASSHSSAKNIQYF. The CDR3 DNA is TGTGCCAGCAGCCACTCCTCGGCCAAAAACATTCAGTACTTC. Filled out from reference TRBV7-9 and TRBJ2-4, the complete variable domain reads DTGVSQNPRHKITKRGQNVTFRCDPISEHNRLYWYRQTLGQGPEFLTYFQNEAQLEKSRLLSDRFSAERPKGSFSTLEIQRTEQGDSAMYLCASSHSSAKNIQYFGAGTRLSVL.

The genes are TRBV19 and TRBJ2-6; TRBD2 agrees at 14 bases. Trimming removed 7 bases from V and 3 bases from J; junction bases left unmatched: 14. The length of the CDR3 is 20 residues. CDR1 and CDR2 from the germline V gene are LNHDA and SQIVND (reference sequence). Written as DNA, the CDR3 is TGTGCCAGTAATAGGGTGGGAGGGACTAGCGGGAGTAATGGGGCCAACGTCCTGACTTTC. Translating it yields CASNRVGGTSGSNGANVLTF.

The chain is built from TRBV3-1 (or the pseudogene TRBV3-2) and TRBJ1-2; 9 bases fit TRBD1. This CDR3 region has 14 residues. Germline-derived CDR1 and CDR2 are LGHDT and YNNKEL (reference sequence). Trimming at V came to 5 bases and at J to 8 bases, leaving 9 bases not matched to a gene. The CDR3 nucleotides are TGTGCCAGCAGCGGAAGGGACAGGGTAGGGGGCTACACCTTC. Translating gives CASSGRDRVGGYTF.

This chain links TRBV5-4 with TRBJ2-4; 8 bases are a match to TRBD2. This CDR3 region has 16 residues. In germline, CDR1 is SGHNT, CDR2 YYREEE (reference sequence). With V trimmed by 0 bases and J by 3 bases, 5 bases remained unmatched. The CDR3 DNA reads TGTGCCAGCAGCTTGGATTCGCGGGGGGACAAAAACATTCAGTACTTC. Its translation is CASSLDSRGDKNIQYF.

The chain has TRBV14 and TRBJ2-7, with TRBD1 identical over 9 bases. Per the germline V gene, CDR1 is SGHDN and CDR2 is FVKESK. The V segment lost 0 bases and the J segment 2 bases; nucleotides outside the gene matches: 5. This CDR3 spans 16 amino acids. Here the CDR3 reads CASSQEAWTGAYEQYF. CDR3 sequence (DNA): TGTGCCAGCAGCCAAGAAGCCTGGACAGGGGCCTACGAGCAGTACTTC.

The gene calls are TRBV6-2 or TRBV6-3 and TRBJ2-2; D unclear. Looked up from germline, CDR1 is MNHEY and CDR2 is SVGEGT. Trimming removed 0 bases at V and 5 bases at J, with 10 bases between. This CDR3 is built from 15 residues. CDR3 nucleotides: TGTGCCAGCAGTTACTCGAGCTGGGGAACCGGGGAGCTGTTTTTT. Its protein product is CASSYSSWGTGELFF.

The chain couples TRBV11-2 to TRBJ1-5; D uncertain. CDR3 size: 16 residues. Germline V gene lookup returns CDR1 SGHAT and CDR2 FQNNGV. Deletions cut 5 bases from V and 4 bases from J, with 18 bases between. The CDR3 spells CASSRPGSSLNQPQHF. The DNA for the CDR3 is TGTGCCAGCAGCCGCCCGGGCAGCTCTTTAAATCAGCCCCAGCATTTT.

The count of this clone is one. The V and J genes are TRBV11-1 and TRBJ1-6; D gene unclear. The V end was cut by 1 base, the J end by 6 bases, with 4 bases between. CDR1 is SGHAT and CDR2 is FQDESV in the germline V gene (reference sequence). The CDR3 sequence is 13 residues long. The DNA of the CDR3 is TGTGCCAGCAGCTTAGAGGGTAATTCACCCCTCCACTTT. It specifies CASSLEGNSPLHF.

The chain recombines TRBV18 with TRBJ2-7; D call uncertain. Trimming left V 3 bases short and J 0 bases short, with 9 bases between. The CDR3 spans 14 residues. Germline CDR1 KGHSH, CDR2 LQKENI. The CDR3 reads CASSPEQFSYEQYF. Here the CDR3 DNA reads TGTGCCAGCTCACCCGAACAGTTCTCCTACGAGCAGTACTTC.

This clone appeared a single time. The chain uses TRBV9 and TRBJ1-3; a possible D gene is TRBD1 (6 bases). CDR3 length equals 15 residues. CDR1 and CDR2 (germline): SGDLS, YYNGEE. Trimming took off 4 bases at V and 4 bases at J, with 15 bases between the two ends. CDR3 in amino acids: CASSPREGGGNTIYF. CDR3 nucleotides: TGTGCCAGCAGCCCCAGGGAGGGGGGCGGAAACACCATATATTTT. Combining the CDR3 with reference TRBV9 and TRBJ1-3 gives the whole variable domain DSGVTQTPKHLITATGQRVTLRCSPRSGDLSVYWYQQSLDQGLQFLIQYYNGEERAKGNILERFSAQQFPDLHSELNLSSLELGDSALYFCASSPREGGGNTIYFGEGSWLTVV.

This chain's CDR3 is CASSYSFEQFF. The DNA of the CDR3 is TGTGCCAGCAGTTACTCGTTCGAGCAGTTCTTC. The V call is TRBV6-5, the J call TRBJ2-1, with D unresolved. Germline V gives CDR1 MNHEY, CDR2 SVGAGI. The V end was cut by 0 bases, the J end by 10 bases, with 4 bases between. The CDR3 loop spans 11 amino acids.